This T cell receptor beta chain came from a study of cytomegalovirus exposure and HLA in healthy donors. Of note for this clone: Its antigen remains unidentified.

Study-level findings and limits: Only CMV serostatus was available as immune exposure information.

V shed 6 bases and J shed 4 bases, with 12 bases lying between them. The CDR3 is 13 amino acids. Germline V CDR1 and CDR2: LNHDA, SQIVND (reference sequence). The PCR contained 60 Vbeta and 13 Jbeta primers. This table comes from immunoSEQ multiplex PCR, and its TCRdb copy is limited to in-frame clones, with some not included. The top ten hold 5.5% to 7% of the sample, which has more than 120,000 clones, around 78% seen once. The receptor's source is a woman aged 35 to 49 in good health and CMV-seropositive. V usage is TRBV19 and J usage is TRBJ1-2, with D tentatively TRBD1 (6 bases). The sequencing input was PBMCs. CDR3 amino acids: CASSETGTYGYTF. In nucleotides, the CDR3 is TGTGCCAGTAGCGAGACAGGAACCTATGGCTACACCTTC. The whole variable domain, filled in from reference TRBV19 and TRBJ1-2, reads DGGITQSPKYLFRKEGQNVTLSCEQNLNHDAMYWYRQDPGQGLRLIYYSQIVNDFQKGDIAEGYSVSREKKESFPLTVTSAQKNPTAFYLCASSETGTYGYTFGSGTRLTVV.